This paragraph reports one TCR beta chain. Its target is unknown. This sample was taken from a study of T cell repertoires in cytomegalovirus infection. Across the whole study: Based on public TCR beta signatures, there were indications of CMV infection and of a matching HLA type. Notes on the study in general: There were carriers of CMV plus the relevant HLA, and cumulative public TCR beta family frequency identified them. The ex vivo response was dominated by HLA-C-restricted CMV-specific TCR beta clonotypes.

Each CDR3 protein gets one entry after TCRdb re-called the reads with MiXCR. The sample yields around 100,000 distinct CDR3 sequences, roughly 40% seen once. Germline CDR1 reads SGHTA; CDR2 reads FQGNSA. The CDR3 consists of 14 residues. V was shortened by 1 base and J by 2 bases, with 8 bases between the two germline ends. This clonotype originated in a human donor in good health (CMV status not recorded). Some clones in this sample may be carry-over from other donors' samples. Specimen: CD8+ T cells from cultured PBMCs, collected from culture after CMV antigen stimulation. The V call is TRBV7-2, the J call TRBJ2-5; no reliable D call. The CDR3 DNA reads TGTGCCAGCAGCTTAGTAGGGAATCAAGAGACCCAGTACTTC. As protein: CASSLVGNQETQYF.